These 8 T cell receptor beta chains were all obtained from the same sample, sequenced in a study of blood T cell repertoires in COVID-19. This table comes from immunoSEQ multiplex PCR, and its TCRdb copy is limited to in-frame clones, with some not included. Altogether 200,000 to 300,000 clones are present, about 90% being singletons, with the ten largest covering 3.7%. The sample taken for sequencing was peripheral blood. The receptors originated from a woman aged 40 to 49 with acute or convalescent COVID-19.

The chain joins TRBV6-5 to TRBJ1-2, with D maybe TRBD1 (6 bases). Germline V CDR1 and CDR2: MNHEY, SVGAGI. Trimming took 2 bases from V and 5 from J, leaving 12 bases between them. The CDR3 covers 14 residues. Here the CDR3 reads CASSYTGQWYGYTF. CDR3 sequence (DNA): TGTGCCAGCAGTTACACCGGACAGTGGTATGGCTACACCTTC.

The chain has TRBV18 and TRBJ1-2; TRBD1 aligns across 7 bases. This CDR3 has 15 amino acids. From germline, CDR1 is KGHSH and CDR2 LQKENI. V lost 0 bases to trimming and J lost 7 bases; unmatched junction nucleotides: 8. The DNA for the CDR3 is TGTGCCAGCTCACCACCGACAGGGTTTCTTAGTGGCTACACCTTC. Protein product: CASSPPTGFLSGYTF.

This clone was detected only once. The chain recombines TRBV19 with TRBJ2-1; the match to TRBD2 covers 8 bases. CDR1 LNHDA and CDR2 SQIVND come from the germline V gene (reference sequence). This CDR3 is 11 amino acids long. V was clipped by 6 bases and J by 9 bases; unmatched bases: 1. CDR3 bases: TGTGCCAGTAGACTAGCGGCTGAGCAGTTCTTC. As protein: CASRLAAEQFF.

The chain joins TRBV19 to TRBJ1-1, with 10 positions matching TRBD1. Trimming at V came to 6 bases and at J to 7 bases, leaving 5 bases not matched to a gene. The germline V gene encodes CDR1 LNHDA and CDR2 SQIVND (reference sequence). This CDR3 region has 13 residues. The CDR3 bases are TGTGCCAGTAGCGGACAGGGGGGCTTTGAAGCTTTCTTT. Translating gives CASSGQGGFEAFF. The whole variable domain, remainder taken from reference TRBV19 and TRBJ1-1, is DGGITQSPKYLFRKEGQNVTLSCEQNLNHDAMYWYRQDPGQGLRLIYYSQIVNDFQKGDIAEGYSVSREKKESFPLTVTSAQKNPTAFYLCASSGQGGFEAFFGQGTRLTVV.

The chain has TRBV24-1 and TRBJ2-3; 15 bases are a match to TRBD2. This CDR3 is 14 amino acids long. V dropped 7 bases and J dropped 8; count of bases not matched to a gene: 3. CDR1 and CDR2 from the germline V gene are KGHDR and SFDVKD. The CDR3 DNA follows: TGTGCCACCAGCAGGACTAGCGGGGGGGCTACGCAGTATTTT. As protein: CATSRTSGGATQYF.

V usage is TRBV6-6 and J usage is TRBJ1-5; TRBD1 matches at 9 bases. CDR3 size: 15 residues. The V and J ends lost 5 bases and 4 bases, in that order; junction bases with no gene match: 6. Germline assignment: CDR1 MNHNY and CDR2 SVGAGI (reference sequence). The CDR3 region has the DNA TGTGCCAGCAGTACTCTAGGGACAGGGAATCAGCCCCAGCATTTT. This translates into CASSTLGTGNQPQHF.

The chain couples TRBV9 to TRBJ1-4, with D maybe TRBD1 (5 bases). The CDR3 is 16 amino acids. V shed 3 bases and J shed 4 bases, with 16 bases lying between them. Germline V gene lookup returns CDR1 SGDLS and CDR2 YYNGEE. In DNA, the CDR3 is TGTGCCAGCAGCGACCTCCCGGGACTGATTAATGAAAAACTGTTTTTT. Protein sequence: CASSDLPGLINEKLFF.

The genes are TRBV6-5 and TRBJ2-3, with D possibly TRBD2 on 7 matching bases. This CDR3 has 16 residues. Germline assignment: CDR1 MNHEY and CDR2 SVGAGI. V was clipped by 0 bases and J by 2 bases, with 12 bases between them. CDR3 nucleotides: TGTGCCAGCAGTTACTCTGCGGGGGCGTTCACAGATACGCAGTATTTT. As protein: CASSYSAGAFTDTQYF.